This TCR beta chain was identified during a study of blood T cell repertoires in COVID-19. Residents of over 20 US areas, aged roughly 18 to 90 years, made up the participants. Original processing notes: By means of reference gene primer amplification, nucleated cell counts were estimated. Produced via immunoSEQ multiplex PCR; TCRdb's table is partial and in-frame only. That table is the source of V, J and clone size, and D and trimming were worked out from the DNA. The repertoire consists of roughly 220,000 clones, with about 90% occurring once and the leading ten covering about 15%. Sequenced material: PBMCs or T cells enriched from blood (not recorded which). The source is a woman aged 50 to 60 with acute COVID-19.

CDR3 nucleotide sequence: TGCGCCAGCAGCCAAGATCCCCCACAGGGGGGCTGGGCAGAGACCCAGTACTTC. Translation: CASSQDPPQGGWAETQYF. This sequence joins TRBV4-1 and TRBJ2-5, with TRBD1 matching 8 bases. Germline V gene data show CDR1 as MGHRA and CDR2 as YSYEKL. The V gene end was trimmed by 0 bases and the J gene end by 4 bases; junction bases not matched to a gene: 13. The CDR3 runs 18 residues.